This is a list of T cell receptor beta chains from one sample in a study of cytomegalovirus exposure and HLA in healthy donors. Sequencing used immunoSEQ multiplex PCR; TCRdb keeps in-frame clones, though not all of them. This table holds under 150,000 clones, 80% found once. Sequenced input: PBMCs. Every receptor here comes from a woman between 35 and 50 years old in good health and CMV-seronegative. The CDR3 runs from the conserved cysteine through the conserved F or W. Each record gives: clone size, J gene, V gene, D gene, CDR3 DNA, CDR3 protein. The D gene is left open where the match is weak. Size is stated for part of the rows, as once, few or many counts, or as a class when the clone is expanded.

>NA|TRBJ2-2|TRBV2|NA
TGTGCCAGCAGTGAAGCGGGAGGGGGCACCGGGGAGCTGTTTTTT
CASSEAGGGTGELFF
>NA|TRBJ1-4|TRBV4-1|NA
TGCGCCAGCAGCCAAGATGGGATGGGGCATGAAAAACTGTTTTTT
CASSQDGMGHEKLFF
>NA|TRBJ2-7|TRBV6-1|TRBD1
TGTGCCAGCAGTGCGGGACAGGACTACGGGCAGTACTTC
CASSAGQDYGQYF
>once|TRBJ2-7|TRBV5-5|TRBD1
TGTGCCAGCAGCTTGACGCCGGGACAGGGTTCCTACGAGCAGTACTTC
CASSLTPGQGSYEQYF
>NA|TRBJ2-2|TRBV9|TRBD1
TGTGCCAGCAGCTCCAACCCGGGACAGGGTTCCGGGGAGCTGTTTTTT
CASSSNPGQGSGELFF
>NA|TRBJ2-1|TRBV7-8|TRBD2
TGTGCCAGCAGCTTAGGGGGACTAGCAGCCGAGCAGTTCTTC
CASSLGGLAAEQFF
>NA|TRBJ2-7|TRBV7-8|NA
TGTGCCAGCAGCTTAGCGGGACACCCGAGCTCCTACGAGCAGTACTTC
CASSLAGHPSSYEQYF
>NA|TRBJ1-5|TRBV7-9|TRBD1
TGTGCCAGCAGCTTCGGACAGGGGAATCAGCCCCAGCATTTT
CASSFGQGNQPQHF
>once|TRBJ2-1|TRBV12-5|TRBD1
TGTGCTAGTGGTCCACCGAGGACAGGGGGTAACAATGAGCAGTTCTTC
CASGPPRTGGNNEQFF
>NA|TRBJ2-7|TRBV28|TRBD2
TGTGCCAGCAACCCCGGGGAGGGCTACGAGCAGTACTTC
CASNPGEGYEQYF
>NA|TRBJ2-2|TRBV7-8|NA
TGTTCCAGCAGCTCGAGGGACACCCCCACCGGGGAGCTGTTTTTT
CSSSSRDTPTGELFF
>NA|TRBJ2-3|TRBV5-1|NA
TGCGCCAGCAGCCTCCGACAGATCAGCACAGATACGCAGTATTTT
CASSLRQISTDTQYF
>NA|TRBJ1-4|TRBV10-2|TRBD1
TGCGCCAGCAGTGAGCTGCAGGGGGCGGGAGAAAAACTGTTTTTT
CASSELQGAGEKLFF
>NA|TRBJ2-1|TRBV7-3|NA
TGTGCCAGCAGTCAGGCCCCACAGGCCCTTAGGGATGAGCAGTTCTTC
CASSQAPQALRDEQFF
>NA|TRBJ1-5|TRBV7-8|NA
TGTGCCAGCAGCAAAACCAGATCCGGGTCTCAGCCCCAGCATTTT
CASSKTRSGSQPQHF
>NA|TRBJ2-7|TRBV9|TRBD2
TGTGCCAGCAGCGTAGGGCTAGCGGGAGGGCCGTACGAGCAGTACTTC
CASSVGLAGGPYEQYF
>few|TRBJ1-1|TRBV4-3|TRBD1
TGCGCCAGCAGGCTACAGGGGGCCCTTATAACTGAAGCTTTCTTT
CASRLQGALITEAFF
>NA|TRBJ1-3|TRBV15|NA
TGTGCCACCAGCAGAGATCGGGGGGGAGGCTCTGGAAACACCATATATTTT
CATSRDRGGGSGNTIYF
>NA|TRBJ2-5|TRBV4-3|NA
TGCGCCAGCAGCCAAGGAGTACAGGTGGGCCAAGAGACCCAGTACTTC
CASSQGVQVGQETQYF
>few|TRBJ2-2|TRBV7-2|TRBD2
TGTGCCAGCAGCTTAGACGGTACTAGCGGGAGGGCCGGGGAGCTGTTTTTT
CASSLDGTSGRAGELFF
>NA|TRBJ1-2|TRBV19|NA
TGTGCCAGTAGTATAGGGACAAACTATGGCTACACCTTC
CASSIGTNYGYTF
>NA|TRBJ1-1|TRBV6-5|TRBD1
TGTGCCAGCAGTTACTCTGGACAGGGGGCGCGTGCTTTCTTT
CASSYSGQGARAFF
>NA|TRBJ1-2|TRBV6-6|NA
TGTGCCAGCAGTCGACGAACAGGGCATGGCTACACCTTC
CASSRRTGHGYTF
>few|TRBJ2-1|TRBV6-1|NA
TGTGCCAGCAGTTTGTACGAGTACAATGAGCAGTTCTTC
CASSLYEYNEQFF
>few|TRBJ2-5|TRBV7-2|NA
TGTGCCAGCACCTCGGGGGGCACGGGAGAGACCCAGTACTTC
CASTSGGTGETQYF
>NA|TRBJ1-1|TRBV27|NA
TGTGCCAGCAGTTTACAGGAGAACACTGAAGCTTTCTTT
CASSLQENTEAFF
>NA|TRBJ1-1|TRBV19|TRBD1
TGTGCCAGTAGTATAGATCCCAGGGGGCGTGAAGCTTTCTTT
CASSIDPRGREAFF
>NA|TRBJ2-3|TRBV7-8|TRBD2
TGTGCCAGCAGCTATTGGACTAGCGGGAAGGATACAGATACGCAGTATTTT
CASSYWTSGKDTDTQYF
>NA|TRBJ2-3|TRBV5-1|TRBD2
TGCGCCAGCAGCTTGGGACTAGCGGGGGGAGATACGCAGTATTTT
CASSLGLAGGDTQYF
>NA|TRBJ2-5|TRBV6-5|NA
TGTGCCAGCAGTTACGAACGGGGAGAGACCCAGTACTTC
CASSYERGETQYF
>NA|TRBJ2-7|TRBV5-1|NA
TGCGCCAGCAGCTTGGGTTCAGGGTTTACCGAGCAGTACTTC
CASSLGSGFTEQYF
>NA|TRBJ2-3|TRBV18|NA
TGTGCCAGCTCCATCCCGGGAACAGATACGCAGTATTTT
CASSIPGTDTQYF
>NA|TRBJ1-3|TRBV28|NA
TGTGCCAGCAGTTCCTATACTTCGAGCTCTGGAAACACCATATATTTT
CASSSYTSSSGNTIYF
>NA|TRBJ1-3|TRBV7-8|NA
TGTGCCAGCAGCTTAGGGACATCTGGAAACACCATATATTTT
CASSLGTSGNTIYF
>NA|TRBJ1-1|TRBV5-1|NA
TGCGCCAGCAGCCCCTTGGGCAGGGGTGGTGAAGCTTTCTTT
CASSPLGRGGEAFF
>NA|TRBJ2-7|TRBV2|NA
TGTGCCAGCAGTCCTACCTACGAGCAGTACTTC
CASSPTYEQYF
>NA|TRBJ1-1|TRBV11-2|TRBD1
TGTGCCAGCAGCATTAGAGGGACAGGGAGGGTTACTGAAGCTTTCTTT
CASSIRGTGRVTEAFF
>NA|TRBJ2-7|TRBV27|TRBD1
TGTGCCAGCAGATTATGGGGGGACAGGGACGAGCAGTACTTC
CASRLWGDRDEQYF
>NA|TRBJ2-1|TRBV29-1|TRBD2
TGCAGCGTTGAGGGGGGGGAGAGCTCCTACAATGAGCAGTTCTTC
CSVEGGESSYNEQFF
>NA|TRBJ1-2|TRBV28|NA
TGTGCCAGCAGTTTATACCCAGTGTGGGGCCCTGCGAGCGGCTACACCTTC
CASSLYPVWGPASGYTF
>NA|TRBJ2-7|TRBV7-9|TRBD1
TGTGCCAGCAGCCGGACAGGGGCCTACGAGCAGTACTTC
CASSRTGAYEQYF
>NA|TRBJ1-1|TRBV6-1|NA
TGTGCCAGCTCTGAAGGTGGGAGAACTGAAGCTTTCTTT
CASSEGGRTEAFF
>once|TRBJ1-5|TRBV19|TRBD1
TGTGCCAGTAGTATCGATTGGGACGACAGGGTGAGGACTAGCAATCAGCCCCAGCATTTT
CASSIDWDDRVRTSNQPQHF
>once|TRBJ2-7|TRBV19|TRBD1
TGTGCCAGTAGTATAGGAGGGGGCGCCTACGAGCAGTACTTC
CASSIGGGAYEQYF
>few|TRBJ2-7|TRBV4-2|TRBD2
TGTGCCAGCAGCCAAGATAAAGGAGGCGGGGGCTACGAGCAGTACTTC
CASSQDKGGGGYEQYF
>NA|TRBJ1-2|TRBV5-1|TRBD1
TGCGCCAGCAGCCCCACAGGGGGTGGAGGTGGCTACCCCTTC
CASSPTGGGGGYPF
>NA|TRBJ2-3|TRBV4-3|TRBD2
TGCGCCAGCAGCCCAGACAGGCTAGCGGGAGTGACAGATACGCAGTATTTT
CASSPDRLAGVTDTQYF
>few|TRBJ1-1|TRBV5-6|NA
TGTGCCAGCAGCTTGGGTAGGAGAGCCGAAGCTTTCTTT
CASSLGRRAEAFF
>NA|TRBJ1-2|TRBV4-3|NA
TGCGCCAGCAGCCGGGGGGAACTCTCCTATGGCTACACCTTC
CASSRGELSYGYTF
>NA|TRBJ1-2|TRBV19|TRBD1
TGTGCCAGTGCGGACAGGGGGTCCTATGGCTACACCTTC
CASADRGSYGYTF